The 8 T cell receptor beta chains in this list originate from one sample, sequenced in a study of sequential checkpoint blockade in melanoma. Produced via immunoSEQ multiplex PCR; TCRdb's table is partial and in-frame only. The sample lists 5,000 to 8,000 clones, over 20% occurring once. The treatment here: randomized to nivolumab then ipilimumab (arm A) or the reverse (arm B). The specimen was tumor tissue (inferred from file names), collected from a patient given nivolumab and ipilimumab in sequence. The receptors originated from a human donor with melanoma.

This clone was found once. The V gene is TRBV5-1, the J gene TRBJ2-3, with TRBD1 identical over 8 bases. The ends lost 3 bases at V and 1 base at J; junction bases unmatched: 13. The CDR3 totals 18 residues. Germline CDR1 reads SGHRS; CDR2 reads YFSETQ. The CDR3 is CASSSTGTGFPRTDTQYF. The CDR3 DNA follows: TGCGCCAGCAGCTCTACCGGGACAGGATTCCCTCGCACAGATACGCAGTATTTT.

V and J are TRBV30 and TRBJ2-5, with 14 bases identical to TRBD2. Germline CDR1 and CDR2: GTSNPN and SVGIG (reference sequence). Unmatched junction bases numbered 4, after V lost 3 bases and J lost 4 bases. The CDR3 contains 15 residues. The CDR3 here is CAWSSGLAGVETQYF. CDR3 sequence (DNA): TGTGCCTGGAGCTCGGGACTAGCGGGAGTAGAGACCCAGTACTTC.

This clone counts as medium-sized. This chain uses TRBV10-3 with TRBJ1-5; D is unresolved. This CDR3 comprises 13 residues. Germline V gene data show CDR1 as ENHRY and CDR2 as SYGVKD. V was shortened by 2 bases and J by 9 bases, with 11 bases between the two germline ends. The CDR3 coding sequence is TGTGCCATCAGTGAGGCAGTCCCCTCGCCCCAGCATTTT. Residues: CAISEAVPSPQHF.

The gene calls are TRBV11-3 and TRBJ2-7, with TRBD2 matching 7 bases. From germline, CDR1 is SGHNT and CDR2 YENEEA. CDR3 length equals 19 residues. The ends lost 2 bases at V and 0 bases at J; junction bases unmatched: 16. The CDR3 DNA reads TGTGCCAGCAGCTTATATCTCCATTGGGGGGGAGGGCCCTCCTACGAGCAGTACTTC. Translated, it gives CASSLYLHWGGGPSYEQYF. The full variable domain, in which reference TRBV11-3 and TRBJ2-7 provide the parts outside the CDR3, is EAGVVQSPRYKIIEKKQPVAFWCNPISGHNTLYWYLQNLGQGPELLIRYENEEAVDDSQLPKDRFSAERLKGVDSTLKIQPAELGDSAVYLCASSLYLHWGGGPSYEQYFGPGTRLTVT.

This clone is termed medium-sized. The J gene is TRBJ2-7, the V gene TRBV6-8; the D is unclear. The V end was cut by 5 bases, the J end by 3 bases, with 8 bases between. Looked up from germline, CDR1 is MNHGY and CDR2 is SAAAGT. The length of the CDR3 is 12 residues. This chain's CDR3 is CASSERGYEQYF. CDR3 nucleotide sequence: TGTGCCAGCAGTGAGCGAGGCTACGAGCAGTACTTC.

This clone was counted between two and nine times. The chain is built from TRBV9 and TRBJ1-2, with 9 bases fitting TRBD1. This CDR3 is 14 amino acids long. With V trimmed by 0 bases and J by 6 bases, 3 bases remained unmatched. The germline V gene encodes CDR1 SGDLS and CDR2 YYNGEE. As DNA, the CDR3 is TGTGCCAGCAGCGTAGCTACAGGGGGCCATGGCTACACCTTC. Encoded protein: CASSVATGGHGYTF.

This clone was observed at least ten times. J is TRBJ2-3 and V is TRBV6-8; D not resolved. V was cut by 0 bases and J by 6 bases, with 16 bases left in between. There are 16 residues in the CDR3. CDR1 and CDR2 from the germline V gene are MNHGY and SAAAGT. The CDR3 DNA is TGTGCCAGCAGTTACTCCTTTTTGAGTTTTTTGGATACGCAGTATTTT. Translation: CASSYSFLSFLDTQYF.

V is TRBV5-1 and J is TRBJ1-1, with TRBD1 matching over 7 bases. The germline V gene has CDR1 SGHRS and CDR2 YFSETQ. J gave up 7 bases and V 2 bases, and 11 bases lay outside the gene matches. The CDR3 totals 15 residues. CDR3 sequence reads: CASSFDYGTVYEAFF. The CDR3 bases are TGCGCCAGCAGCTTCGATTACGGGACAGTTTATGAAGCTTTCTTT.